The 21 T cell receptor beta chains in this list originate from one sample, sequenced in a study of T cell clonotyping in hematopoietic cell transplantation. The data were produced by immunoSEQ multiplex PCR, yet TCRdb's version contains in-frame clones alone and is incomplete. Here the sample spans over 10,000 clones, about 93% being singletons. The sequencing sample was made of peripheral blood mononuclear cells. These receptors were collected from a young man in good health. Some clones in this sample may be carry-over from other donors' samples.

This clone was seen more than once but under ten times. Other DNA variants within this sample encode the same CDR3. This CDR3 reads CASSLGPVGYTEAFF. The CDR3 DNA reads TGTGCCAGCAGCTTAGGACCGGTTGGATACACTGAAGCTTTCTTT. This chain uses TRBV11-3 with TRBJ1-1; D is unclear. Trimming shortened V by 1 base and J by 3 bases, and 12 bases separated the two germline ends. Germline-derived CDR1 and CDR2 are SGHNT and YENEEA. The CDR3 contains 15 residues.

The table lists this clone with a count of one. The chain's CDR3 is CASSRMGAGGTAYEQYF. For the CDR3, the DNA is TGCGCCAGCAGCCGGATGGGGGCAGGGGGCACCGCCTACGAGCAGTACTTC. The rearrangement uses TRBV4-1 and TRBJ2-7; the match to TRBD1 covers 8 bases. CDR3 length: 17 amino acids. Germline values: CDR1 MGHRA, CDR2 YSYEKL. Germline trimming cut 4 bases from V and 2 bases from J; bases unmatched to any gene: 13.

The chain is built from TRBV19 and TRBJ1-5; 11 bases are a match to TRBD1. CDR3 size: 14 residues. Germline CDR1 is LNHDA and CDR2 is SQIVND (reference sequence). The J segment lost 11 bases and the V segment lost 7 bases, leaving 10 bases of the junction unmatched. The CDR3 nucleotides read TGTGCCAGTAACCCAGGACAGGGGGCTGGGTCCCAGCATTTT. Translation: CASNPGQGAGSQHF.

The sample holds one count of this clone. J is TRBJ1-5 and V is TRBV1. TRBV1 is annotated as a pseudogene. The CDR3 contains 18 residues. The CDR3 nucleotides read TGCACCAGCAGCCAAGAATGGAGGAGAGGGTGTAGCAATCAGCCCCAGCATTTT. Translated, it gives CTSSQEWRRGCSNQPQHF.

V is TRBV10-3 and J is TRBJ1-2; TRBD1 aligns across 8 bases. V dropped 6 bases and J dropped 3; count of bases not matched to a gene: 12. The CDR3 consists of 16 residues. Germline CDR1 is ENHRY and CDR2 is SYGVKD. The CDR3 here is CAIRQGQGDSDYGYTF. The CDR3 nucleotides are TGTGCCATCAGGCAAGGACAGGGAGACTCCGACTATGGCTACACCTTC.

The chain links TRBV15 to TRBJ2-1; 7 bases are shared with TRBD2. V shed 3 bases and J 3 bases; nucleotides not matched to a gene: 5. Germline V CDR1 and CDR2: LNHNV, YYDKDF (reference sequence). The CDR3 contains 15 residues. CDR3 bases: TGTGCCACCAGCAGGGAGCGGGGTTACTACAATGAGCAGTTCTTC. This translates into CATSRERGYYNEQFF.

The chain recombines TRBV11-3 with TRBJ2-1; D tentatively reads TRBD1 or TRBD2 (5 bases each). CDR1 and CDR2 from the germline V gene are SGHNT and YENEEA. This CDR3 comprises 14 residues. V lost 5 bases, J lost 7 bases, and 15 bases lay in between. The CDR3 spells CASSPPGRINEQFF. In DNA, the CDR3 is TGTGCCAGCAGCCCCCCGGGACGGATAAATGAGCAGTTCTTC.

V gene TRBV6-1 combines with J gene TRBJ1-4, with 7 bases matching TRBD1. Germline assignment: CDR1 MNHNS and CDR2 SASEGT. V lost 9 bases, J lost 7 bases, and 8 bases stayed unmatched. The CDR3 has 13 amino acids. The CDR3 sequence is CASDLQGSEKLFF. CDR3 nucleotide sequence: TGTGCCAGTGACCTACAGGGGAGTGAAAAACTGTTTTTT.

The chain recombines TRBV19 with TRBJ1-5; TRBD1 aligns across 8 bases. From germline, CDR1 is LNHDA and CDR2 SQIVND (reference sequence). V shed 5 bases and J 6 bases; nucleotides not matched to a gene: 9. The CDR3 extends over 15 amino acids. CDR3 loop: CASSLAGGLGQPQHF. The CDR3, as DNA: TGTGCCAGTAGTCTCGCAGGGGGCCTAGGTCAGCCCCAGCATTTT.

The rearrangement joins TRBV5-4 to TRBJ2-7; no definite D call. This CDR3 is 15 amino acids long. V was cut by 0 bases and J by 4 bases, with 14 bases left in between. Per the germline V gene, CDR1 is SGHNT and CDR2 is YYREEE (reference sequence). The CDR3 nucleotides read TGTGCCAGCAGCTTGGGGGGTGATTTGGGGTACGAGCAGTACTTC. Translated: CASSLGGDLGYEQYF.

This chain joins TRBV7-8 and TRBJ1-5, with D perhaps TRBD1 (6 bases). Trimming took 3 bases from V and 4 from J, leaving 16 bases between them. The CDR3 length is 16 residues. Germline V CDR1 and CDR2: SGHVS, FQNEAQ. The CDR3 spells CASSFRRDTANQPQHF. The CDR3 DNA reads TGTGCCAGCAGCTTCCGCCGGGACACGGCGAATCAGCCCCAGCATTTT. Combining the CDR3 with reference TRBV7-8 and TRBJ1-5 gives the whole variable domain GAGVSQSPRYKVAKRGQDVALRCDPISGHVSLFWYQQALGQGPEFLTYFQNEAQLDKSGLPSDRFFAERPEGSVSTLKIQRTQQEDSAVYLCASSFRRDTANQPQHFGDGTRLSIL.

Here the CDR3 DNA reads TGCGCCAGCAGCAGGGGGCCGAGTGAAGAGACCCAGTACTTC. Residues: CASSRGPSEETQYF. This chain links TRBV5-1 with TRBJ2-5, with 7 bases identical to TRBD1. CDR1 and CDR2 from the germline V gene are SGHRS and YFSETQ. The CDR3 spans 14 residues. V trimming: 4 bases; J trimming: 3 bases; junction bases outside the gene matches: 6.

V gene TRBV7-2 combines with J gene TRBJ2-1; TRBD2 is a possible D gene (6 bases). The CDR3 length is 16 residues. Deletions cut 5 bases from V and 0 bases from J, with 14 bases between. Per germline, CDR1 SGHTA and CDR2 FQGNSA. CDR3 sequence reads: CASSVTRRVSYNEQFF. In DNA form, the CDR3 reads TGTGCCAGCAGCGTGACTAGAAGAGTCTCCTACAATGAGCAGTTCTTC.

The rearrangement links TRBV5-4 to TRBJ1-4, with 9 bases that match TRBD1. J was trimmed by 4 bases and V by 3 bases; bases with no gene match: 10. The CDR3 totals 17 residues. Germline values: CDR1 SGHNT, CDR2 YYREEE (reference sequence). CDR3 sequence (DNA): TGTGCCAGCAGCTACCGACAGGGGGGTCGGGGTAATGAAAAACTGTTTTTT. Translation: CASSYRQGGRGNEKLFF.

V and J are TRBV5-4 and TRBJ2-7, with D possibly TRBD2 on 6 matching bases. Trimming pared 4 bases from V and 5 bases from J, leaving 22 bases between. In germline, CDR1 is SGHNT, CDR2 YYREEE (reference sequence). The CDR3 length is 16 residues. CDR3 sequence reads: CASSDPGGVARDEQYF. For the CDR3, the DNA is TGTGCCAGCAGCGACCCTGGCGGGGTAGCAAGGGACGAGCAGTACTTC. The variable domain in full, completed from reference TRBV5-4 and TRBJ2-7, reads ETGVTQSPTHLIKTRGQQVTLRCSSQSGHNTVSWYQQALGQGPQFIFQYYREEENGRGNFPPRFSGLQFPNYSSELNVNALELDDSALYLCASSDPGGVARDEQYFGPGTRLTVT.

V gene TRBV19 combines with J gene TRBJ2-7; D is possibly TRBD2 (7 bases). The germline V gene encodes CDR1 LNHDA and CDR2 SQIVND (reference sequence). V lost 3 bases, J lost 1 base, and 13 bases lay in between. The CDR3 covers 15 residues. Here the CDR3 reads CASSIGGAQSYEQYF. CDR3 coding DNA: TGTGCCAGTAGTATTGGGGGGGCCCAATCCTACGAGCAGTACTTC.

The chain uses TRBV30 and TRBJ1-5, with D uncertain. Germline V gives CDR1 GTSNPN, CDR2 SVGIG (reference sequence). The CDR3 totals 13 residues. V lost 2 bases to trimming and J lost 3 bases, with 8 bases between them. This chain's CDR3 is CAWSPQDNQPQHF. The CDR3 DNA sequence: TGTGCCTGGAGTCCACAAGACAATCAGCCCCAGCATTTT.

The chain couples TRBV25-1 to TRBJ2-1, with D perhaps TRBD2 (6 bases). CDR1 is MGHDK, CDR2 SYGVNS, per germline. The ends were cut back, 3 bases at V and 2 bases at J, with 14 bases in the middle. The CDR3 sequence is 16 residues long. The CDR3 loop is CASSETGTGTYNEQFF. CDR3 nucleotides: TGTGCCAGCAGTGAGACCGGGACTGGGACCTACAATGAGCAGTTCTTC.

CDR3 in amino acids: CASRPTRTGGAGYTF. As DNA, the CDR3 is TGTGCCAGCAGACCCACCAGGACAGGGGGCGCTGGCTACACCTTC. The chain combines TRBV11-2 with TRBJ1-2; 11 bases fit TRBD1. Germline trimming cut 6 bases from V and 7 bases from J; bases unmatched to any gene: 10. The CDR3 sequence is 15 residues long. CDR1 is SGHAT and CDR2 is FQNNGV in the germline V gene.

This sequence joins TRBV11-3 and TRBJ2-2; D is unclear. CDR3 length equals 13 residues. From germline, CDR1 is SGHNT and CDR2 YENEEA. V was pared by 0 bases and J by 5 bases, with 4 bases between. Here the CDR3 reads CASSLDLTGELFF. CDR3 coding DNA: TGTGCCAGCAGCTTAGATCTTACCGGGGAGCTGTTTTTT.

The chain carries TRBV25-1 and TRBJ2-5, with D unclear. With 6 bases removed from V and 1 base from J, the gap between germline ends came to 6 bases. Germline CDR1 is MGHDK and CDR2 is SYGVNS. This CDR3 has 12 residues. CDR3 sequence: CASRDAQETQYF. CDR3 bases: TGTGCCAGCAGGGACGCCCAAGAGACCCAGTACTTC.